The 14 T cell receptor beta chains in this list originate from one sample, sequenced in a study of response to subunit inactivated influenza vaccine. TCRdb reanalysed the RT-PCR reads using MiXCR and keeps one entry per CDR3 protein. The sample lists some 640,000 distinct CDR3 sequences; approximately 13% were seen once. The source was PBMCs from blood, collected around two weeks before vaccination. The receptors were sampled from a man aged 50 to 59 who received an inactivated influenza vaccine.

This sequence joins TRBV2 and TRBJ2-2, with TRBD2 as a possible D gene (5 bases). CDR1 is SNHLY and CDR2 is FYNNEI in the germline V gene. The V end was cut by 7 bases, the J end by 0 bases, with 12 bases between. The CDR3 has 15 residues. The CDR3 here is CASNRGITNTGELFF. For the CDR3, the DNA is TGTGCCAGCAATCGGGGTATTACGAACACCGGGGAGCTGTTTTTT.

The sample holds a few counts of this clonotype. This sequence joins TRBV27 and TRBJ2-7, with D possibly TRBD1 on 6 matching bases. This CDR3 contains 13 residues. The germline gives CDR1 MNHEY, CDR2 SMNVEV (reference sequence). V lost 11 bases to trimming and J lost 4 bases, with 18 bases between them. In DNA, the CDR3 is TGTGCCGTGGCTCCAGGCAGGGGTTACGAGCAGTACTTC. Translation: CAVAPGRGYEQYF.

This clonotype was counted at least ten times. V usage is TRBV12-3 or TRBV12-4 and J usage is TRBJ2-2; a possible D gene is TRBD1 (6 bases). The germline V and J ends were trimmed by 2 bases and 5 bases, with 9 bases remaining between them. The CDR3 covers 14 residues. CDR3: CASSLTGLTGELFF. In nucleotides, the CDR3 is TGTGCCAGCAGTTTAACAGGGTTAACCGGGGAGCTGTTTTTT.

Only a few counts were recorded for this clonotype. The rearrangement links TRBV19 to TRBJ1-2; D uncertain. Germline CDR1 reads LNHDA; CDR2 reads SQIVND (reference sequence). V lost 6 bases to trimming and J lost 4 bases, with 18 bases between them. CDR3 length: 15 amino acids. The CDR3 DNA is TGTGCCAGTAGCCCTGTCGGCAGGTCAACCTATGGCTACACCTTC. Protein sequence: CASSPVGRSTYGYTF.

This clonotype has just a few counts. V and J are TRBV4-1 and TRBJ2-1; D may be TRBD1 (7 bases). Looked up from germline, CDR1 is MGHRA and CDR2 is YSYEKL. The CDR3 consists of 16 residues. Trimming left V 0 bases short and J 8 bases short, with 17 bases between. The CDR3 bases are TGCGCCAGCAGCCAAGACAGGGGGTCTGGCGGGGATGAGCAGTTCTTC. Translated: CASSQDRGSGGDEQFF.

The chain combines TRBV20-1 with TRBJ2-3, with D unresolved. Germline V gene sequence: CDR1 DFQATT, CDR2 SNEGSKA (reference sequence). The CDR3 has 16 residues. The CDR3 region is CRGNPGSTPSTDTQYF. The CDR3 DNA reads TGCAGGGGGAACCCAGGCAGCACACCTAGCACAGATACGCAGTATTTT.

The table lists this clonotype with a few counts. V usage is TRBV28 and J usage is TRBJ2-1; D possibly corresponds to TRBD2 (7 bases). Looked up from germline, CDR1 is MDHEN and CDR2 is SYDVKM. V lost 10 bases to trimming and J lost 0 bases, with 16 bases between them. The CDR3 is 15 residues long. DNA of the CDR3: TGTGCCATCCAAGGGGGGGGGACCTCCTACAATGAGCAGTTCTTC. Amino acids: CAIQGGGTSYNEQFF.

This clonotype was counted at least ten times. The gene calls are TRBV20-1 and TRBJ1-2; D might be TRBD1 (6 bases). The CDR3 extends over 14 amino acids. V lost 6 bases to trimming and J lost 0 bases, with 14 bases between them. CDR1 DFQATT and CDR2 SNEGSKA come from the germline V gene (reference sequence). The CDR3 loop reads CSAYPQGPNYGYTF. CDR3 bases: TGCAGTGCCTATCCCCAGGGGCCTAACTATGGCTACACCTTC.

A note on this clonotype: Its ends do not fully match the called genes, so a read error is possible. The chain couples TRBV7-7 to TRBJ2-3; 8 nucleotides agree with TRBD1. Germline V gene sequence: CDR1 SSHAT, CDR2 FNYEAQ (reference sequence). CDR3 size: 16 residues. The CDR3 DNA reads as TGTGCTAGCAGCTTAAGGCCGGCCAGGGGGCTTGATACGCAGTATTTT. It yields the protein CASSLRPARGLDTQYF.

This CDR3 reads CASSSLLDPVDNEQFF. CDR3 in DNA: TGTGCCAGCAGTTCACTCCTAGATCCTGTCGACAATGAGCAGTTCTTC. This rearrangement joins TRBV12-3 or TRBV12-4 to TRBJ2-1; D call uncertain. The CDR3 spans 16 residues. Trimming removed 4 bases from V and 5 bases from J, with 18 bases in between.

The chain is built from TRBV5-1 and TRBJ2-3, with 7 bases fitting TRBD1. After removal of 0 bases from V and 4 bases from J, the junction contained 5 bases not matched to a gene. The CDR3 runs 15 residues. Germline V gives CDR1 SGHRS, CDR2 YFSETQ. The CDR3 loop is CASSLVTGSPDTQYF. In DNA form, the CDR3 reads TGCGCCAGCAGCTTGGTGACAGGGTCGCCAGATACGCAGTATTTT. Full variable domain (remainder filled in from reference TRBV5-1 and TRBJ2-3): KAGVTQTPRYLIKTRGQQVTLSCSPISGHRSVSWYQQTPGQGLQFLFEYFSETQRNKGNFPGRFSGRQFSNSRSEMNVSTLELGDSALYLCASSLVTGSPDTQYFGPGTRLTVL.

This clonotype was found many times. This rearrangement joins TRBV28 to TRBJ2-3, with 10 bases lining up with TRBD2. Germline lookup yields CDR1 MDHEN and CDR2 SYDVKM. The CDR3 length is 14 residues. The trim removed 7 bases at V and 0 bases at J, leaving 1 base unmatched. The CDR3 loop reads CASKLAGSTDTQYF. CDR3 in DNA: TGTGCCAGCAAACTAGCGGGGAGCACAGATACGCAGTATTTT.

This clonotype was detected only a few times. The gene calls are TRBV19 and TRBJ2-1; 10 bases are a match to TRBD2. After removal of 5 bases from V and 3 bases from J, the junction contained 10 bases not matched to a gene. From germline, CDR1 is LNHDA and CDR2 SQIVND (reference sequence). The CDR3 is made up of 17 amino acids. The CDR3 region is CASSSQSIAGGYNEQFF. Written as DNA, the CDR3 is TGTGCCAGTAGTTCTCAGTCAATAGCGGGAGGCTACAATGAGCAGTTCTTC.

This clonotype appeared many times. This sequence joins TRBV12-3 or TRBV12-4 and TRBJ2-7; 7 bases line up with TRBD2. This CDR3 is built from 16 residues. Trimming took 2 bases from V and 4 from J; bases not matched to a gene: 11. This chain's CDR3 is CASSLSIRDYSYEQYF. In DNA, the CDR3 is TGTGCCAGCAGTTTATCAATCCGGGACTACTCTTACGAGCAGTACTTC.